The TCR beta chain described here comes from a study of preoperative IRX-2 immunotherapy in early breast cancer. Treatment meaning: preoperative locoregional IRX-2 cytokine immunotherapy. Patients received preoperative, locoregional IRX-2 cytokine immunotherapy in a phase Ib study. The germline V and J ends were trimmed by 3 bases and 7 bases, with 12 bases remaining between them. The CDR3 has 14 residues. The V gene's germline CDR1 is SGHNT and CDR2 YENEEA. The method was immunoSEQ multiplex PCR; TCRdb's version includes in-frame clones alone and lacks a portion of them. The sample has under 35,000 clones; approximately 83% are singletons.

The chain links TRBV11-3 to TRBJ1-4, with D perhaps matching TRBD1 (6 bases). The origin of this receptor is a human donor with breast cancer. The specimen was collected from a patient treated with IRX-2 immunotherapy. The CDR3 is CASSLRGAGEKLFF. The DNA for the CDR3 is TGTGCCAGCAGCTTGAGGGGGGCGGGTGAAAAACTGTTTTTT.